The table lists the clone carrying this TCR beta chain with many counts. Its antigen is currently unknown. These data belong to a study of Graves' ophthalmopathy and Graves' hyperthyroidism. General observations from the study: Classification of ophthalmopathy versus stable hyperthyroidism by a 13-signature model yielded around 90% sensitivity and roughly 80% specificity.

TCR beta CDR3 amplification used RNA transcripts. Amplification began with first-round RT-PCR using HTBI primers, then second-round multiplex PCR was performed. MiXCR was run by TCRdb on the multiplex PCR reads, yielding one entry per CDR3 protein. The sample includes 300,000 to 400,000 distinct CDR3 sequences, 17% of them seen just once. The CDR3 extends over 15 amino acids. The germline CDR1 and CDR2 sequences are GTSNPN and SVGIG (reference sequence). Trimming pared 0 bases from V and 3 bases from J, leaving 15 bases between. The clonotype originates from an adult woman with stable Graves' hyperthyroidism. Source material: peripheral blood. The chain couples TRBV30 to TRBJ2-7; D perhaps matches TRBD2 (6 bases). The CDR3 sequence: CAWSVYVGSVYEQYF. The CDR3 coding sequence is TGTGCCTGGAGTGTATATGTCGGGAGCGTCTACGAGCAGTACTTC.